The sequence of this T cell receptor (beta chain) was determined in a study of T-cell reconstitution after alpha-beta-depleted transplantation in children. TCRbeta library preparation incorporated unique molecular identifiers. TCRdb reprocessed the PCR reads via MiXCR and lists one record per CDR3 protein. This sample has about 300,000 distinct CDR3 sequences, with 10% found just once. General study results and limits: Surviving recipient cells, namely T cells and thymic progenitors, were the source of high day-60 TCRbeta diversity in some patients. It was reported that alpha-beta T cells came from several hundred expanded graft clones (about two months after transplant).

The CDR3 spans 16 residues. V shed 1 base, J shed 3 bases, and the junction held 5 bases outside the gene matches. The V gene's germline CDR1 is SGHTA and CDR2 FQGNSA. This clonotype was detected many times. The target antigen is unknown. The starting material was PBMCs, obtained before TCRalphabeta/CD19-depleted stem cell transplant. This receptor was identified in a boy less than two years old with acute myeloid leukemia, due to receive a stem cell transplant. The chain carries TRBV7-2 and TRBJ2-5; 10 bases align to TRBD1. CDR3 sequence reads: CASSLEPGQGEETQYF. In DNA form, the CDR3 reads TGTGCCAGCAGCTTAGAGCCTGGACAGGGGGAAGAGACCCAGTACTTC.